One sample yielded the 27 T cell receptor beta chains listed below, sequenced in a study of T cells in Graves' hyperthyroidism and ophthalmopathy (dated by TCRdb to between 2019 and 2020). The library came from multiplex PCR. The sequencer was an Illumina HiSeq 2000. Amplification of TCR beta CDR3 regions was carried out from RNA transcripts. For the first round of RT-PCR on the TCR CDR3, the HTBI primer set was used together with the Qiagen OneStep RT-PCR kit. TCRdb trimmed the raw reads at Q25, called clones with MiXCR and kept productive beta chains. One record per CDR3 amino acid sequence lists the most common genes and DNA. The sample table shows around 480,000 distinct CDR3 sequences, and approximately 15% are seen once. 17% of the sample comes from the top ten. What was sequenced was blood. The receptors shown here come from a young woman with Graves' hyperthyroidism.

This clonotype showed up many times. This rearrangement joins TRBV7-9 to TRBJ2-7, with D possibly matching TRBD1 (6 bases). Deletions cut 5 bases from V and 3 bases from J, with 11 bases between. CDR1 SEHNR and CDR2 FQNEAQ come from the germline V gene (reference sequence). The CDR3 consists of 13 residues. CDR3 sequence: CASSHQGSYEQYV. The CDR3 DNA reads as TGTGCCAGCAGCCATCAGGGGAGCTACGAGCAGTACGTC.

The CDR3 region has the DNA TGTGCCAGCGAGAGAGAGAGGACCTACGAGCAGTACTTC. This sequence encodes CASERERTYEQYF. The V and J genes are TRBV2 and TRBJ2-7; no reliable D call. The length of the CDR3 is 13 residues. Germline loops: CDR1 SNHLY, CDR2 FYNNEI. The germline V and J ends were trimmed by 8 bases and 2 bases, with 13 bases remaining between them.

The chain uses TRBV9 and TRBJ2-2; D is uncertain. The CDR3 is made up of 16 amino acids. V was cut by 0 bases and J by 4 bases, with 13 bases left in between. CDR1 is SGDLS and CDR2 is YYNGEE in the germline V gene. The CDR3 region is CASSVATTPRTGELFF. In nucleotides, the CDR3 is TGTGCCAGCAGCGTAGCTACCACCCCGCGCACCGGGGAGCTGTTTTTT.

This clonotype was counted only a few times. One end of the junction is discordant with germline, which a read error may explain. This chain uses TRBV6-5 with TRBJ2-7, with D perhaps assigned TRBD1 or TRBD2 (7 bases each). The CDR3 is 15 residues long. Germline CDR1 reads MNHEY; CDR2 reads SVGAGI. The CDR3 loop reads CASGYAGDSTYEQYF. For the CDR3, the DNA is TGTGCCAGCGGTTACGCGGGGGACAGCACCTACGAGCAGTACTTC.

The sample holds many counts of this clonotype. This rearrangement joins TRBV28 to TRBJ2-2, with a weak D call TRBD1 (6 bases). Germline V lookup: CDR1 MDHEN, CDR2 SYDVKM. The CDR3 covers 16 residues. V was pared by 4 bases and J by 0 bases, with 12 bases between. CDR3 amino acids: CASSYSGTPNTGELFF. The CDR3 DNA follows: TGTGCCAGCAGTTACTCCGGGACACCGAACACCGGGGAGCTGTTTTTT. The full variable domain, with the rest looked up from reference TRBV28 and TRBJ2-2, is DVKVTQSSRYLVKRTGEKVFLECVQDMDHENMFWYRQDPGLGLRLIYFSYDVKMKEKGDIPEGYSVSREKKERFSLILESASTNQTSMYLCASSYSGTPNTGELFFGEGSRLTVL.

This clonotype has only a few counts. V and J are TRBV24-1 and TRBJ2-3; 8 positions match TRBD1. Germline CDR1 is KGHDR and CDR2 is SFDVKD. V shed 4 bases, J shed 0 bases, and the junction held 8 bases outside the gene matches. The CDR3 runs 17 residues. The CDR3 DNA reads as TGTGCCACCAGTGAGTCCCCCAGGACAGGGAGCACAGATACGCAGTATTTT. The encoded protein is CATSESPRTGSTDTQYF.

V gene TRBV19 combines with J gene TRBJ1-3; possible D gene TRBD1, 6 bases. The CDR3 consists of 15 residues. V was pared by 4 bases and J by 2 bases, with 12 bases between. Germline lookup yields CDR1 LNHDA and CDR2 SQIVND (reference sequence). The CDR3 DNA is TGTGCCAGTAGTACTACGGAGGGGGCTGGAAACACCATATATTTT. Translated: CASSTTEGAGNTIYF.

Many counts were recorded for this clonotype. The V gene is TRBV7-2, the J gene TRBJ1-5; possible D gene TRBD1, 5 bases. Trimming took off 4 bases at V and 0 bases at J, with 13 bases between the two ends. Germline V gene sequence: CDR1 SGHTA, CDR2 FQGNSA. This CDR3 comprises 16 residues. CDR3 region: CASSSRQHNSNQPQHF. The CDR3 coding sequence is TGTGCCAGCAGCTCCAGACAGCACAATAGCAATCAGCCCCAGCATTTT.

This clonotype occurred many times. The CDR3 loop reads CASSYPGQGNYGYTF. The DNA for the CDR3 is TGTGCCAGCAGTTATCCGGGACAGGGTAACTATGGCTACACCTTC. The rearrangement joins TRBV28 to TRBJ1-2; 9 bases agree with TRBD1. This CDR3 spans 15 amino acids. The V and J ends lost 4 bases and 1 base, in that order; junction bases with no gene match: 4. In germline, CDR1 is MDHEN, CDR2 SYDVKM.

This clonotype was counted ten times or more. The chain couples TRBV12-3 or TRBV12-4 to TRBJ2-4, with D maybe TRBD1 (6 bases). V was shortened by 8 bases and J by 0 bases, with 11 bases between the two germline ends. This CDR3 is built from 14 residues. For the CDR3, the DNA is TGTGCCAGCGGAACAGGGTTAGCCAAAAACATTCAGTACTTC. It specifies CASGTGLAKNIQYF.

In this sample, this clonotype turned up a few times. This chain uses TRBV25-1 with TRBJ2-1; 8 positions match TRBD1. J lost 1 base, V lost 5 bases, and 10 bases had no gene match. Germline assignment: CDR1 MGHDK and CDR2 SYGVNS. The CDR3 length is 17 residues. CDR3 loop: CASSPHPGGVSYNEQFF. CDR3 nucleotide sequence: TGTGCCAGCAGTCCACACCCAGGGGGCGTGTCCTACAATGAGCAGTTCTTC.

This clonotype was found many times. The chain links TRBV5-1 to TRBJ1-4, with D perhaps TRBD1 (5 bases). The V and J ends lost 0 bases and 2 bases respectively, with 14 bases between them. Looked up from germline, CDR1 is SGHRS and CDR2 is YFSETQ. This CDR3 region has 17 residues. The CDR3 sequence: CASSLVLAGSTNEKLFF. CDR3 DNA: TGCGCCAGCAGCTTGGTACTTGCAGGGTCGACTAATGAAAAACTGTTTTTT.

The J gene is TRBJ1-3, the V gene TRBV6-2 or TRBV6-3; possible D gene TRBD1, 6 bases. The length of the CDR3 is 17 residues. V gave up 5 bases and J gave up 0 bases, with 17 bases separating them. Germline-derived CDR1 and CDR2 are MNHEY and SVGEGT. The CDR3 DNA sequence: TGTGCCAGCAGTGCAAACCCGGGGGGCGTCTCTGGAAACACCATATATTTT. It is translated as CASSANPGGVSGNTIYF.

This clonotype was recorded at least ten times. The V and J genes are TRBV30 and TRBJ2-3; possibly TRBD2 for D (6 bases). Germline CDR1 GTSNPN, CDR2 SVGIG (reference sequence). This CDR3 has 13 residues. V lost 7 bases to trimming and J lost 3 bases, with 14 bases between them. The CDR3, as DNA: TGTGCCTCCCAACGGGGGTATACAGATACGCAGTATTTT. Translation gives CASQRGYTDTQYF. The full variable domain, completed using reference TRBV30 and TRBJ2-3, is SQTIHQWPATLVQPVGSPLSLECTVEGTSNPNLYWYRQAAGRGLQLLFYSVGIGQISSEVPQNLSASRPQDRQFILSSKKLLLSDSGFYLCASQRGYTDTQYFGPGTRLTVL.

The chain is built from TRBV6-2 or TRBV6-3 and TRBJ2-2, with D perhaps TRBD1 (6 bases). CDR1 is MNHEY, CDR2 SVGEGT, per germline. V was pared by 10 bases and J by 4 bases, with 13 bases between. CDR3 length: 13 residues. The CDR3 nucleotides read TGTGCCACTGGTAGAGGGGGCACCGGGGAGCTGTTTTTT. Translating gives CATGRGGTGELFF.

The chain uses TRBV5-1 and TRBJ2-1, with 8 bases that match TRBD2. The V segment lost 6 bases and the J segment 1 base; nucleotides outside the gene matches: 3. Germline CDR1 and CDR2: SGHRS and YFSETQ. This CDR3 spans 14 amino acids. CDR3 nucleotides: TGCGCCAGCACCTCGGGGGGGTCCTACAATGAGCAGTTCTTC. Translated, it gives CASTSGGSYNEQFF. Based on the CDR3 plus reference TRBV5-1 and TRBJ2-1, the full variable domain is KAGVTQTPRYLIKTRGQQVTLSCSPISGHRSVSWYQQTPGQGLQFLFEYFSETQRNKGNFPGRFSGRQFSNSRSEMNVSTLELGDSALYLCASTSGGSYNEQFFGPGTRLTVL.

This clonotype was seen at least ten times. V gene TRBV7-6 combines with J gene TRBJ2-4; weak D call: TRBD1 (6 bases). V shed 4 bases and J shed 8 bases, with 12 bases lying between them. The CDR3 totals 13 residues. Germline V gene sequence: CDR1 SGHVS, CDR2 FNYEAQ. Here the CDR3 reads CASSWGPRDIQYF. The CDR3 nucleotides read TGTGCCAGCAGCTGGGGGCCTCGAGACATTCAGTACTTC.

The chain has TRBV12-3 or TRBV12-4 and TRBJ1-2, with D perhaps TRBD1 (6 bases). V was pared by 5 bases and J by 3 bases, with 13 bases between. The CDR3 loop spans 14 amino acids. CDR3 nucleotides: TGTGCCAGCAGTACCACAGGGTTCGACTATGGCTACACCTTC. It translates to CASSTTGFDYGYTF.

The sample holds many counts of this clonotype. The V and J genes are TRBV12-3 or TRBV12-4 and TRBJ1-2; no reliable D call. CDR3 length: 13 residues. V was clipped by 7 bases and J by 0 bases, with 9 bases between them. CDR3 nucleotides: TGTGCCAGCAAGGCTCTCGCTAACTATGGCTACACCTTC. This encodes CASKALANYGYTF.

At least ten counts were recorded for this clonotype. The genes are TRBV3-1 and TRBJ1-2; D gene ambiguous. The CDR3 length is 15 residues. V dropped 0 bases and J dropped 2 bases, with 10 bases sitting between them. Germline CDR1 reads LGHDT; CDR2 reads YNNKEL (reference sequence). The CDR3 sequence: CASSQDDGINYGYTF. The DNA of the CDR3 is TGTGCCAGCAGCCAAGATGATGGGATCAACTATGGCTACACCTTC.

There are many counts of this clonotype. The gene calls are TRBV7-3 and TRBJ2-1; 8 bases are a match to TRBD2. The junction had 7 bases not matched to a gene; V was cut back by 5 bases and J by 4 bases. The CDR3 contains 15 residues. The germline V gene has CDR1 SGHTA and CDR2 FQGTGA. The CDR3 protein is CASSLQAGVYNEQFF. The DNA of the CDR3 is TGTGCCAGCAGCCTCCAAGCGGGAGTATACAATGAGCAGTTCTTC.

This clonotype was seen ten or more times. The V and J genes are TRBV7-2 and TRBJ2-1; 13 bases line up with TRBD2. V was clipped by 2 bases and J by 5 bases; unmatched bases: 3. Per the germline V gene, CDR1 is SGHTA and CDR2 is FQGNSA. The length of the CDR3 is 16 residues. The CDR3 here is CASSLWGLAGNNEQFF. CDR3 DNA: TGTGCCAGCAGCTTATGGGGACTAGCGGGGAACAATGAGCAGTTCTTC.

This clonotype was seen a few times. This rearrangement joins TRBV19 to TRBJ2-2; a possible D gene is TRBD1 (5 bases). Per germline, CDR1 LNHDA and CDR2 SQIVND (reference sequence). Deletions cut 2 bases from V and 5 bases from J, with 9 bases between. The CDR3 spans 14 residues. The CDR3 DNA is TGTGCCAGTAGTATACAGGGTTGGACCGGGGAGCTGTTTTTT. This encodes CASSIQGWTGELFF.

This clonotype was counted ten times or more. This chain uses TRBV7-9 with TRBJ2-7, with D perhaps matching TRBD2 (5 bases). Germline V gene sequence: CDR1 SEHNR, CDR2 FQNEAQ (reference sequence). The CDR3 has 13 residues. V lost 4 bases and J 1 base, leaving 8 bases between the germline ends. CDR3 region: CASSSDSSYEQYV. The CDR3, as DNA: TGTGCCAGCAGCTCGGACTCATCCTACGAGCAGTACGTC.

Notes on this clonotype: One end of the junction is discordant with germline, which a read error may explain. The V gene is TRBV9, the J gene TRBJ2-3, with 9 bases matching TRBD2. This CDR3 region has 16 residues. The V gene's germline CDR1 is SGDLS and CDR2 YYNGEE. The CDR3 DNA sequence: TGTGCCAGCTGCGTAGATAGCGGGAGTTTAACAGATACGCAGTATTTT. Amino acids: CASCVDSGSLTDTQYF.

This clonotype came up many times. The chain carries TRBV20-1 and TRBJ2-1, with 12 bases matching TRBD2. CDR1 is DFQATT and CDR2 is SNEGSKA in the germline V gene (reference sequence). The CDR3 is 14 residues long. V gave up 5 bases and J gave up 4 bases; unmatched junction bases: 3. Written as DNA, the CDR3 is TGCAGTGCTGATGGACTAGCGGGGTACAATGAGCAGTTCTTC. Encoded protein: CSADGLAGYNEQFF.

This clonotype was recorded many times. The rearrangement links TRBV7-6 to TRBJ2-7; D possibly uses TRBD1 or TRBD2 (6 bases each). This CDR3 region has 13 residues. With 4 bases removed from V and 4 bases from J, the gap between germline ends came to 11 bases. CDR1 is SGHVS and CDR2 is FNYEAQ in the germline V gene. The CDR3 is CASSSGAGYEQYF. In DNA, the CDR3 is TGTGCCAGCAGCTCGGGGGCTGGGTACGAGCAGTACTTC.